This T cell receptor (beta chain) was observed in a study of blood T cell repertoires in COVID-19. The wider study: COVID-19 samples collected from the United States, Italy and Spain covered acute and convalescent phases.

Seattle patients were enrolled while actively infected and followed longitudinally. Germline-derived CDR1 and CDR2 are MDHEN and SYDVKM. V lost 4 bases, J lost 7 bases, and 7 bases stayed unmatched. The CDR3 consists of 17 residues. In the original workflow: Nucleated cell counts were estimated from reference gene primer amplification. Clones were read by immunoSEQ multiplex PCR, and TCRdb kept only the in-frame ones, dropping some. The V and J calls and the clone size are those of that table, but D and trimming were determined from the DNA. The sample includes 410,000 or so clones, 70% to 90% of them seen just once.

The chain combines TRBV28 with TRBJ2-2; 15 bases are shared with TRBD2. The TCR comes from a woman aged 40 to 50 with COVID-19, enrolled during active disease. Sequenced: peripheral blood. The CDR3 spells CASSSSGTSGRNGELFF. DNA of the CDR3: TGTGCCAGCAGTTCCTCAGGGACTAGCGGGAGGAACGGGGAGCTGTTTTTT.